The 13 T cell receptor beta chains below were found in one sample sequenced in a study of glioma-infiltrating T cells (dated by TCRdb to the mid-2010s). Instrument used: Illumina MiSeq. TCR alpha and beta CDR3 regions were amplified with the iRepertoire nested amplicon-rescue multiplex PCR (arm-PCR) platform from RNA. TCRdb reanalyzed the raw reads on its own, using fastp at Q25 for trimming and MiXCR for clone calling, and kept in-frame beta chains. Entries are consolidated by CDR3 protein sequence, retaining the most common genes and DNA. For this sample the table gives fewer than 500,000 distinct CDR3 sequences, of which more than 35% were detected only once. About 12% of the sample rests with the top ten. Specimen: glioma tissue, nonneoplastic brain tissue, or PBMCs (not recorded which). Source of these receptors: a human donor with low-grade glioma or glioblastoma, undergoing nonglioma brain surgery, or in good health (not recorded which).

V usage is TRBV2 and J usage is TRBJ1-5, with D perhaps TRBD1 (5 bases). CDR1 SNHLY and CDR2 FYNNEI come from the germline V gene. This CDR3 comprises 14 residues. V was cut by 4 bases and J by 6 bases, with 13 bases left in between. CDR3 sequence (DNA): TGTGCCAGCAGTGTTCAGGGAATGGGTCAGCCCCAGCATTTT. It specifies CASSVQGMGQPQHF.

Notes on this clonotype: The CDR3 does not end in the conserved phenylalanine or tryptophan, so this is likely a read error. CDR3 sequence: CSVGIGTITYEQYL. The DNA for the CDR3 is TGCAGCGTTGGAATCGGGACGATTACCTACGAGCAGTACCTC. This chain connects TRBV29-1 to TRBJ2-7; D may match TRBD1 or TRBD2 (5 bases each). V was pared by 4 bases and J by 2 bases, with 15 bases between. Germline V CDR1 and CDR2: SQVTM, ANQGSEA. The CDR3 sequence is 14 residues long.

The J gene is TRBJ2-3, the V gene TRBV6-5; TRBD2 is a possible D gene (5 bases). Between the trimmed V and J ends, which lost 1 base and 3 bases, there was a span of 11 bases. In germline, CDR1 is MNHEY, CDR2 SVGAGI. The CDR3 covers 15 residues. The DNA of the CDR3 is TGTGCCAGCAGTTACTTAGTCGGCGGGACAGATACGCAGTATTTT. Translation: CASSYLVGGTDTQYF.

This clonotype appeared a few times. The DNA of the CDR3 is TGTGCCAGCAGCTTGATGGGGGGGGAAGGAGATACGCAGTATTTT. Protein product: CASSLMGGEGDTQYF. The rearrangement links TRBV11-1 to TRBJ2-3, with 7 bases that match TRBD2. Germline V gives CDR1 SGHAT, CDR2 FQDESV (reference sequence). The CDR3 runs 15 residues. V gave up 3 bases and J gave up 5 bases; unmatched junction bases: 8.

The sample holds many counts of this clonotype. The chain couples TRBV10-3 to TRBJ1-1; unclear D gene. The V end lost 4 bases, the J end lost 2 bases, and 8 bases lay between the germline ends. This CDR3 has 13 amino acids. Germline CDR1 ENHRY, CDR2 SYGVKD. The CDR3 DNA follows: TGTGCCATCAGTGTAGTAGGAAACACTGAAGCTTTCTTT. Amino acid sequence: CAISVVGNTEAFF.

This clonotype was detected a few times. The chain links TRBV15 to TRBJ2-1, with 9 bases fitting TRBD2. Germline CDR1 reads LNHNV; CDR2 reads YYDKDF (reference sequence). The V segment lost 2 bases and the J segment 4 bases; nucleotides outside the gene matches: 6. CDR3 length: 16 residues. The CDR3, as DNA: TGTGCCACCAGCAGAACCTTAGCGGGAGCATACAATGAGCAGTTCTTC. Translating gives CATSRTLAGAYNEQFF.

CDR3 amino acids: CASSLVDPVGYGYTF. In nucleotides, the CDR3 is TGTGCCAGCAGCTTAGTCGACCCGGTCGGCTATGGCTACACCTTC. The rearrangement links TRBV6-1 to TRBJ1-2; D unresolved. The CDR3 extends over 15 amino acids. V was trimmed by 6 bases and J by 4 bases, leaving 18 bases between them. Looked up from germline, CDR1 is MNHNS and CDR2 is SASEGT.

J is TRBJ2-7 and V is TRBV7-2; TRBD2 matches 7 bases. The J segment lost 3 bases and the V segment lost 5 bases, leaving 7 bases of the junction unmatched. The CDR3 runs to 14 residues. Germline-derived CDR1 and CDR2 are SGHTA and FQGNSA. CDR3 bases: TGTGCCAGCAGCCGTAGCGGGTCGGACTACGAGCAGTACTTC. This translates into CASSRSGSDYEQYF. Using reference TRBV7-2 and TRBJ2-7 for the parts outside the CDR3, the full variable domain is GAGVSQSPSNKVTEKGKDVELRCDPISGHTALYWYRQSLGQGLEFLIYFQGNSAPDKSGLPSDRFSAERTGGSVSTLTIQRTQQEDSAVYLCASSRSGSDYEQYFGPGTRLTVT.

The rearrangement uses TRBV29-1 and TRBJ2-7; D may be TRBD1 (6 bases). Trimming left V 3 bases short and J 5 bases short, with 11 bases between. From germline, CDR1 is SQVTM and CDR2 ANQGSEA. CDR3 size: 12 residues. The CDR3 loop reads CSVESGTNEQYF. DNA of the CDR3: TGCAGCGTTGAGTCAGGGACAAACGAGCAGTACTTC.

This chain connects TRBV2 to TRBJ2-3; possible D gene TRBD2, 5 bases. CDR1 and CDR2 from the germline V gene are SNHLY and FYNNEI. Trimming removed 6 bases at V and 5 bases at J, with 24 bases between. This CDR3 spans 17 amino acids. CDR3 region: CASSLSGVVDQRDTQYF. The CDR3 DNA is TGTGCCAGCAGCCTCTCCGGGGTAGTGGATCAACGAGATACGCAGTATTTT.

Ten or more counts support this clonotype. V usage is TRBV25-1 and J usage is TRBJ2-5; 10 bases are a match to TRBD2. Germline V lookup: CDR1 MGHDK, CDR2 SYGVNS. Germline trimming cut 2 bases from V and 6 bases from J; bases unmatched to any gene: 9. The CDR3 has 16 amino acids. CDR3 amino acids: CASSEGSGTSAQTQYF. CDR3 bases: TGTGCCAGCAGTGAAGGGAGCGGGACTAGCGCGCAGACCCAGTACTTC.

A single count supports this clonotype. CDR3 loop: CASGTAGEKLFF. The CDR3, as DNA: TGTGCCAGTGGTACGGCCGGCGAAAAACTGTTTTTT. The genes are TRBV19 and TRBJ1-4; D call uncertain. Trimming stripped 8 bases from V and 8 bases from J, with 12 bases between. The CDR3 runs to 12 residues. CDR1 is LNHDA, CDR2 SQIVND, per germline (reference sequence). Together with reference TRBV19 and TRBJ1-4, the CDR3 gives the full variable domain: DGGITQSPKYLFRKEGQNVTLSCEQNLNHDAMYWYRQDPGQGLRLIYYSQIVNDFQKGDIAEGYSVSREKKESFPLTVTSAQKNPTAFYLCASGTAGEKLFFGSGTQLSVL.

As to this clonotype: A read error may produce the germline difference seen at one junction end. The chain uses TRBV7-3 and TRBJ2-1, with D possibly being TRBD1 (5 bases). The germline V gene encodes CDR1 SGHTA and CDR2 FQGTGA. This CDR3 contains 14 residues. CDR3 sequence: CASSLARTDNEKFF. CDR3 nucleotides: TGTGCCAGCAGCTTGGCGAGGACGGACAATGAGAAGTTCTTC.